This passage covers 13 T cell receptor beta chains from one sample sequenced in a study of cytomegalovirus exposure and HLA in healthy donors. Sequencing was performed with immunoSEQ multiplex PCR; in TCRdb, only in-frame clones are kept and a portion is missing. There are fewer than 300,000 clones in the sample; approximately 90% occur only once, and 0.92% lies in the top ten. Sequencing used PBMCs. Receptors were obtained from a woman younger than 35 in good health and CMV-seronegative.

The chain couples TRBV27 to TRBJ1-2, with D perhaps matching TRBD1 (6 bases). The ends were cut back, 5 bases at V and 0 bases at J, with 7 bases in the middle. CDR3 size: 13 residues. CDR1 MNHEY and CDR2 SMNVEV come from the germline V gene (reference sequence). The DNA for the CDR3 is TGTGCCAGCAGTCGACAGGCTAACTATGGCTACACCTTC. This codes for CASSRQANYGYTF.

This clone was detected once. The V gene is TRBV30, the J gene TRBJ2-1; 12 nucleotides agree with TRBD2. The CDR3 spans 14 residues. Trimming removed 5 bases from V and 7 bases from J; junction bases left unmatched: 6. In germline, CDR1 is GTSNPN, CDR2 SVGIG (reference sequence). The CDR3 region has the DNA TGTGCCTGGGGCGGACTAGCGGGGTTGAATGAGCAGTTCTTC. It yields the protein CAWGGLAGLNEQFF.

The chain is built from TRBV7-2 and TRBJ2-2; no definite D call. Per germline, CDR1 SGHTA and CDR2 FQGNSA. Trimming stripped 1 base from V and 5 bases from J, with 8 bases between. There are 14 residues in the CDR3. The DNA for the CDR3 is TGTGCCAGCAGCTTAGTGGCATATACCGGGGAGCTGTTTTTT. Translating it yields CASSLVAYTGELFF.

This clone has just a few counts. The rearrangement uses TRBV28 and TRBJ2-2; possible D gene TRBD2, 7 bases. The CDR3 extends over 12 amino acids. Trimming shortened V by 6 bases and J by 9 bases, and 11 bases separated the two germline ends. Germline V CDR1 and CDR2: MDHEN, SYDVKM. CDR3 region: CASRGGARELFF. As DNA, the CDR3 is TGTGCCAGCAGGGGGGGGGCCCGGGAGCTGTTTTTT.

The V and J genes are TRBV5-1 and TRBJ2-7; the D gene is possibly TRBD2 (5 bases). V was trimmed by 0 bases and J by 1 base, leaving 17 bases between them. Germline-derived CDR1 and CDR2 are SGHRS and YFSETQ. The CDR3 is 17 residues long. The CDR3 DNA sequence: TGCGCCAGCAGCTTGGAGCTCGTGGCGGGCGGTTCCTACGAGCAGTACTTC. The encoded protein is CASSLELVAGGSYEQYF.

This rearrangement joins TRBV9 to TRBJ2-2, with TRBD2 matching over 10 bases. The V gene end was trimmed by 4 bases and the J gene end by 3 bases; junction bases not matched to a gene: 6. This CDR3 spans 16 amino acids. Germline CDR1 reads SGDLS; CDR2 reads YYNGEE. CDR3 nucleotides: TGTGCCAGCAGCACCAATCTAGCGGGGGACACCGGGGAGCTGTTTTTT. As protein: CASSTNLAGDTGELFF.

V and J are TRBV28 and TRBJ1-6; D is unresolved. V was clipped by 2 bases and J by 7 bases, with 6 bases between them. The CDR3 has 13 residues. CDR1 is MDHEN, CDR2 SYDVKM, per germline. This CDR3 is CASSLVKNSPLHF. The CDR3 DNA is TGTGCCAGCAGTTTAGTTAAAAATTCACCCCTCCACTTT.

CDR3 sequence reads: CSVTGTAYGYTF. The CDR3 DNA reads TGCAGCGTCACCGGGACAGCCTATGGCTACACCTTC. This chain uses TRBV29-1 with TRBJ1-2; 7 positions match TRBD1. V shed 6 bases and J 4 bases; nucleotides not matched to a gene: 5. Germline lookup yields CDR1 SQVTM and CDR2 ANQGSEA. The CDR3 is 12 residues long.

The chain couples TRBV28 to TRBJ1-5; 8 bases are shared with TRBD1. This CDR3 has 16 amino acids. J gave up 0 bases and V 4 bases, and 5 bases lay outside the gene matches. Germline-derived CDR1 and CDR2 are MDHEN and SYDVKM. The CDR3 spells CASSYRGTYSNQPQHF. The CDR3 coding sequence is TGTGCCAGCAGTTACAGGGGGACCTATAGCAATCAGCCCCAGCATTTT.

This chain links TRBV6-1 with TRBJ2-7; D not certain. The germline V gene encodes CDR1 MNHNS and CDR2 SASEGT. Trimming pared 3 bases from V and 2 bases from J, leaving 8 bases between. This CDR3 is 13 amino acids long. CDR3 DNA sequence: TGTGCCAGCAGTGATAACAGAGCCTACGAGCAGTACTTC. It translates to CASSDNRAYEQYF.

The chain links TRBV5-1 to TRBJ2-3; D may be TRBD1 (5 bases). Trimming took off 4 bases at V and 2 bases at J, with 20 bases between the two ends. This CDR3 spans 17 amino acids. CDR1 is SGHRS and CDR2 is YFSETQ in the germline V gene. The CDR3 sequence: CASSPARQSPYTDTQYF. The DNA for the CDR3 is TGCGCCAGCAGCCCCGCCCGACAGTCGCCCTACACAGATACGCAGTATTTT.

The gene calls are TRBV6-5 and TRBJ2-3; maybe TRBD2 (5 bases). Germline loops: CDR1 MNHEY, CDR2 SVGAGI. CDR3 length equals 16 residues. V gave up 2 bases and J gave up 4 bases, with 16 bases separating them. In nucleotides, the CDR3 is TGTGCCAGCAGTTACGCAGTAACGGGAACCTCAGATACGCAGTATTTT. Its translation: CASSYAVTGTSDTQYF.

This clone was observed a handful of times. The chain has TRBV5-1 and TRBJ1-2; 8 bases line up with TRBD1. V lost 4 bases and J lost 7; bases outside the gene matches: 9. Germline CDR1 and CDR2: SGHRS and YFSETQ. The CDR3 is 14 amino acids. The CDR3 DNA reads as TGCGCCAGCAGCCTCCGGACAGGGACGGGTGGCTACACCTTC. This encodes CASSLRTGTGGYTF.